This T cell receptor (beta chain) was captured by sequencing in a study of T cells in Graves' hyperthyroidism and ophthalmopathy. The study's findings and limits: Separating ophthalmopathy from stable hyperthyroidism was achieved by a 13 V-J model. Ophthalmopathy, which appeared later, was predicted by the model a median about 6 months before onset.

The CDR3 spans 15 residues. Trimming removed 0 bases at V and 0 bases at J, with 6 bases between. Looked up from germline, CDR1 is SGHNT and CDR2 is YENEEA. Every diagnosis used clinical symptoms, serum thyroxine and TRAb, thyroid ultrasound and orbital computed tomography. Amplified TCR beta CDR3 regions derived from RNA transcripts. The TCR CDR3 was amplified in a first-round RT-PCR using the HTBI primer set. MiXCR, applied by TCRdb to the multiplex PCR reads, yields one record per CDR3 protein. The sample includes about 640,000 distinct CDR3 sequences, 20% of them seen just once. A word on this clonotype: What it binds is not known.

The source of this sequence is a man younger than 40 with Graves' ophthalmopathy. The source material was blood. This chain joins TRBV11-3 and TRBJ2-4; D gene uncertain. CDR3 region: CASSLEPGAKNIQYF. The CDR3 nucleotides read TGTGCCAGCAGCTTAGAACCAGGAGCCAAAAACATTCAGTACTTC.